This TCR beta chain was captured in a study of spatial heterogeneity in lung cancer. Study in general: The library had UMIs, and each TCR and UMI pair averaged more than ten raw reads.

Trimming left V 0 bases short and J 5 bases short, with 11 bases between. This CDR3 is built from 15 residues. The germline gives CDR1 MNHEY, CDR2 SVGEGT. Study-wide results and limits: Follow-up blood showed ubiquitous expanded tumor TCRs less than blood at resection did.

Many counts were recorded for this clonotype. Its target is not known. TCRdb passed the 5' RACE reads through MiXCR, listing each CDR3 protein once. The profile covers around 12,000 distinct CDR3 sequences, with approximately 14% appearing a single time and around 38% taken by the ten largest. The time point here: sample taken at primary tumor resection. Tumor, nontumor lung or frozen PBMC supplied whole RNA that was sequenced unsorted. The J gene is TRBJ2-1, the V gene TRBV6-2 or TRBV6-3, with D possibly being TRBD2 (5 bases). This receptor was identified in a male donor with early-stage non-small cell lung cancer. Source: PBMCs, taken at surgery. CDR3 sequence (DNA): TGTGCCAGCAGTTACTCGTCGGGATTGGACAATGAGCAGTTCTTC. It translates to CASSYSSGLDNEQFF.